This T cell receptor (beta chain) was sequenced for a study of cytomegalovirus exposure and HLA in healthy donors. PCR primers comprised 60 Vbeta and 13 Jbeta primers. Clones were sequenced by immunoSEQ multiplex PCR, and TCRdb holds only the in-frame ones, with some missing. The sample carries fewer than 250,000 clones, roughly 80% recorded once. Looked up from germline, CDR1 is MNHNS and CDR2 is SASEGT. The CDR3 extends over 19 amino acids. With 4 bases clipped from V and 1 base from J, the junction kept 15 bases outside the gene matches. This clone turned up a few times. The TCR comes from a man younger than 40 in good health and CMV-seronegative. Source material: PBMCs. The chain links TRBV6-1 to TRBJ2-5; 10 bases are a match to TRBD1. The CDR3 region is CASSGQSGTGAALQETQYF. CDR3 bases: TGTGCCAGCAGTGGCCAGTCCGGGACAGGGGCCGCCCTCCAAGAGACCCAGTACTTC.